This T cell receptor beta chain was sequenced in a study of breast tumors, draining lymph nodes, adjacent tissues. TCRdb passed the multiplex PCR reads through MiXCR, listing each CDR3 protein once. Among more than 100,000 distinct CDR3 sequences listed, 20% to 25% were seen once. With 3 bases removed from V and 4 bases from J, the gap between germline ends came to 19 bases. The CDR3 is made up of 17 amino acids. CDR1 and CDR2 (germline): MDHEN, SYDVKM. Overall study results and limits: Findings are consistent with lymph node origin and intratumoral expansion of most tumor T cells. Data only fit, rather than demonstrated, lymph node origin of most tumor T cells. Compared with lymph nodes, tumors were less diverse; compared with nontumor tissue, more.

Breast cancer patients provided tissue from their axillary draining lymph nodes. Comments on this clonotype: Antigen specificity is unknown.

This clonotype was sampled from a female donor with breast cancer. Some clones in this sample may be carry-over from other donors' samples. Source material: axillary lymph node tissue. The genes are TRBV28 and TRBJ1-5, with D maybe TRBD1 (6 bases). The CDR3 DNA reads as TGTGCCAGCAGTTTCACACCGTGGGGGGGCCTTAATCAGCCCCAGCATTTT. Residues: CASSFTPWGGLNQPQHF.